This TCR beta chain appears in the sequencing data of a study of tumor-infiltrating lymphocytes in localized non-small cell lung cancer. V shed 4 bases, J shed 4 bases, and the junction held 8 bases outside the gene matches. This CDR3 has 16 amino acids. Germline values: CDR1 MNHEY, CDR2 SVGAGI. Sequenced by immunoSEQ multiplex PCR; TCRdb stores in-frame clones only, minus some. The data show some 10,000 clones, 70% to 85% seen once. Sequenced sample: uninvolved lung tissue not adjacent to the tumor. The chain has TRBV6-5 and TRBJ2-3; TRBD1 matches 10 bases. The TCR comes from a human donor with non-small cell lung cancer. This CDR3 reads CASSFLGQGESDTQYF. The CDR3 nucleotides are TGTGCCAGCAGTTTTCTAGGACAGGGGGAATCAGATACGCAGTATTTT.